This T cell receptor (beta chain) was recovered during a study of blood T cell repertoires in COVID-19. In germline, CDR1 is KGHSH, CDR2 LQKENI. The J segment lost 0 bases and the V segment lost 6 bases, leaving 1 base of the junction unmatched. The CDR3 covers 14 residues. Assay: immunoSEQ multiplex PCR; the TCRdb copy retains only in-frame clones and omits some. The table shows approximately 85,000 clones, with 70% to 90% occurring only once. The chain joins TRBV18 to TRBJ2-2; TRBD2 matches at 7 bases. This receptor was identified in a man in his forties or fifties with active or convalescent COVID-19. Sequenced: peripheral blood. CDR3 sequence (DNA): TGTGCCAGCTCCAGCGGGACGAACACCGGGGAGCTGTTTTTT. This gives the protein CASSSGTNTGELFF. Drawing the rest from reference TRBV18 and TRBJ2-2, the complete variable domain is NAGVMQNPRHLVRRRGQEARLRCSPMKGHSHVYWYRQLPEEGLKFMVYLQKENIIDESGMPKERFSAEFPKEGPSILRIQQVVRGDSAAYFCASSSGTNTGELFFGEGSRLTVL.